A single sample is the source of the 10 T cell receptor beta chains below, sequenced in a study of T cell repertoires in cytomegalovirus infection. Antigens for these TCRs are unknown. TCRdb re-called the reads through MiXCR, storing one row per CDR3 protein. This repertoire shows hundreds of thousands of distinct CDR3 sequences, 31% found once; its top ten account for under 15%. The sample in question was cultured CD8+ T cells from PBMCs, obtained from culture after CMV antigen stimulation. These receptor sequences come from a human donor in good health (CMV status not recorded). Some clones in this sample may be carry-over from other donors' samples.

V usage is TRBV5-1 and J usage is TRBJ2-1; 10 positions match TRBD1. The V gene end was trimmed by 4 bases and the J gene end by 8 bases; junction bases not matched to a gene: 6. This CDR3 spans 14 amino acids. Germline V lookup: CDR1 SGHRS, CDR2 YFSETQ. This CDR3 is CASSPGQGTDEQFF. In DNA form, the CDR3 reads TGCGCCAGCAGCCCGGGACAGGGGACCGATGAGCAGTTCTTC.

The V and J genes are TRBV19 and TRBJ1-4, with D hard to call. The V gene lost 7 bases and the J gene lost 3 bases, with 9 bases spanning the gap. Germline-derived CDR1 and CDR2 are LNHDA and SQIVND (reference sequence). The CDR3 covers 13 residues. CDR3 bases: TGTGCCAGTATGTTACAGCCTAATGAAAAACTGTTTTTT. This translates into CASMLQPNEKLFF.

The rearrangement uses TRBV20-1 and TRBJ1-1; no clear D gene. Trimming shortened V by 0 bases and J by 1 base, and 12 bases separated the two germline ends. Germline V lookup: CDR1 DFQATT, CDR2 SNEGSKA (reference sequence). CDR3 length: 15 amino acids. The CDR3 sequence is CSAREWGTSNTEAFF. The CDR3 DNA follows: TGCAGTGCTAGAGAATGGGGAACATCGAACACTGAAGCTTTCTTT.

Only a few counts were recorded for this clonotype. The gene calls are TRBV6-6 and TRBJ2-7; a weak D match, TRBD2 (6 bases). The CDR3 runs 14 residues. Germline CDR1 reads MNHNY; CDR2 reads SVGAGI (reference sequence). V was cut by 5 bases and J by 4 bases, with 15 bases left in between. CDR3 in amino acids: CASSDLLASYEQYF. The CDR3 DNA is TGTGCCAGCAGTGATCTCCTAGCGTCGTACGAGCAGTACTTC.

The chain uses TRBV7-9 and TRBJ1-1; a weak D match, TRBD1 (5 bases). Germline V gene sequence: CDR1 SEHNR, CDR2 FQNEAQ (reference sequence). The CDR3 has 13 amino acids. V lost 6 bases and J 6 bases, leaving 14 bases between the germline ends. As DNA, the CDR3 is TGTGCCAGCAGTGAGGGGTCAGGGTCTGAAGCTTTCTTT. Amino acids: CASSEGSGSEAFF. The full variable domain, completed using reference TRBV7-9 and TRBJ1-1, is DTGVSQNPRHKITKRGQNVTFRCDPISEHNRLYWYRQTLGQGPEFLTYFQNEAQLEKSRLLSDRFSAERPKGSFSTLEIQRTEQGDSAMYLCASSEGSGSEAFFGQGTRLTVV.

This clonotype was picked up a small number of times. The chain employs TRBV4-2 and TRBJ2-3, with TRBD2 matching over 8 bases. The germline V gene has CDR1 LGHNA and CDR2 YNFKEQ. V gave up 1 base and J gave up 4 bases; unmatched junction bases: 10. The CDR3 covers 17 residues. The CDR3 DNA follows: TGTGCCAGCAGCCAAGTTGAAGGGACTAGGGGATCAGATACGCAGTATTTT. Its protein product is CASSQVEGTRGSDTQYF.

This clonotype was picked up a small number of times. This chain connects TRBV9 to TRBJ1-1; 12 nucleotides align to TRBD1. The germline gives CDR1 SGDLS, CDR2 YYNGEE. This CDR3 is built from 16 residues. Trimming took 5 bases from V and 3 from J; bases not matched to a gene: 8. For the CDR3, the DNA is TGTGCCAGCAGTGCTTCGGGACAGGGGGCGGACACTGAAGCTTTCTTT. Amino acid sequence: CASSASGQGADTEAFF.

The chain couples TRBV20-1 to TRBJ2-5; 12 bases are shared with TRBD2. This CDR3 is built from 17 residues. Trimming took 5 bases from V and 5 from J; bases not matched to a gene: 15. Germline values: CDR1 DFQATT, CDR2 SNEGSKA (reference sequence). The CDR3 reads CSARRLAGEHSGETQYF. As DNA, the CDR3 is TGCAGTGCTCGCCGACTAGCGGGGGAGCATTCGGGGGAGACCCAGTACTTC.

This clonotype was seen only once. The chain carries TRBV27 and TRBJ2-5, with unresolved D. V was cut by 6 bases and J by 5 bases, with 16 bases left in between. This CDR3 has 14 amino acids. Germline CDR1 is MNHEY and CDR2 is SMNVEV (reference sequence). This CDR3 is CASRPLGPSETQYF. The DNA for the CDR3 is TGTGCCAGCAGACCCCTGGGTCCGTCGGAGACCCAGTACTTC.

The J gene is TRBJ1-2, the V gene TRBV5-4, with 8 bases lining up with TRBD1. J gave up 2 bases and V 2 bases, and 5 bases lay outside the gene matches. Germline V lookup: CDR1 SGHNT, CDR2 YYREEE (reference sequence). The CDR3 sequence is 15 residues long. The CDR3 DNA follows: TGTGCCAGCAGCTTTCCGGGACAGGCGAACTATGGCTACACCTTC. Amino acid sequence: CASSFPGQANYGYTF.